These 19 T cell receptor beta chains share one sample of origin, sequenced in a study of blood T cell repertoires in COVID-19 (TCRdb year 2020). The method behind the library was the immunoSEQ multiplex PCR assay. The clones in this table, taken by TCRdb from immuneACCESS, are in-frame only. Not every clone is retained; where verified, under half of the shortfall comes from an unresolved V gene, and the cause of the rest is unknown. A total of approximately 150,000 clones appear in this sample, approximately 81% of them only once. The top ten clonotypes cover over 15% of the sample. Material: PBMCs or T cells enriched from blood (not recorded which). These receptor sequences come from a man aged 55 to 70 who had recovered from COVID-19.

The J gene is TRBJ2-5, the V gene TRBV4-2, with 10 positions matching TRBD1. The CDR3 extends over 14 amino acids. Germline V gene data show CDR1 as LGHNA and CDR2 as YNFKEQ. The trim removed 4 bases at V and 5 bases at J, leaving 4 bases unmatched. CDR3 region: CASSLRQGAETQYF. CDR3 DNA sequence: TGTGCCAGCAGCCTGCGACAGGGGGCCGAGACCCAGTACTTC.

This clone occurred many times. The chain combines TRBV10-3 with TRBJ1-6; 10 bases fit TRBD1. The germline V gene encodes CDR1 ENHRY and CDR2 SYGVKD. This CDR3 has 15 residues. Trimming cost V 4 bases and J 10 bases; bases outside gene matches: 7. CDR3 loop: CAISGGTGAGSPLHF. The CDR3 coding sequence is TGTGCCATCAGTGGTGGGACAGGGGCAGGGTCACCCCTCCACTTT.

This clone was found a few times. J is TRBJ2-7 and V is TRBV4-1, with TRBD2 matching 9 bases. Germline V lookup: CDR1 MGHRA, CDR2 YSYEKL. The trim removed 0 bases at V and 6 bases at J, leaving 9 bases unmatched. The CDR3 is 16 amino acids. The CDR3 region has the DNA TGCGCCAGCAGCCAAGATAGGTCTCTAGCGGGACGCGAGCAGTACTTC. This encodes CASSQDRSLAGREQYF.

V is TRBV6-5 and J is TRBJ1-1; D uncertain. Germline-derived CDR1 and CDR2 are MNHEY and SVGAGI. Trimming pared 6 bases from V and 1 base from J, leaving 9 bases between. CDR3 length: 13 amino acids. The chain's CDR3 is CASSQTKNTEAFF. CDR3 bases: TGTGCCAGCAGCCAAACAAAGAACACTGAAGCTTTCTTT.

The gene calls are TRBV6-1 and TRBJ2-7; the D gene is possibly TRBD2 (7 bases). V was cut by 4 bases and J by 2 bases, with 18 bases left in between. CDR3 length equals 16 residues. Germline V gene sequence: CDR1 MNHNS, CDR2 SASEGT. The CDR3 region has the DNA TGTGCCAGCAGTGGGGGGGGCGGAGGCTCCACCTACGAGCAGTACTTC. The encoded protein is CASSGGGGGSTYEQYF.

V is TRBV19 and J is TRBJ1-5; no clear D gene. The V end lost 8 bases, the J end lost 0 bases, and 11 bases lay between the germline ends. Germline CDR1 is LNHDA and CDR2 is SQIVND (reference sequence). The CDR3 loop spans 14 amino acids. CDR3 protein: CASGLPTSNQPQHF. The CDR3 DNA sequence: TGTGCCAGTGGGCTACCCACTAGCAATCAGCCCCAGCATTTT.

The chain couples TRBV3-1 (or the pseudogene TRBV3-2) to TRBJ1-2; 8 bases are shared with TRBD1. After removal of 0 bases from V and 6 bases from J, the junction contained 6 bases not matched to a gene. In germline, CDR1 is LGHDT, CDR2 YNNKEL (reference sequence). The CDR3 is made up of 15 amino acids. CDR3 residues: CASSQDQAGGHGYTF. CDR3 sequence (DNA): TGTGCCAGCAGCCAAGATCAGGCAGGGGGCCATGGCTACACCTTC.

There are a few counts of this clone. The rearrangement uses TRBV5-1 and TRBJ1-1, with 12 bases matching TRBD1. With V trimmed by 3 bases and J by 1 base, 1 base remained unmatched. CDR1 and CDR2 from the germline V gene are SGHRS and YFSETQ. CDR3 length: 15 residues. CDR3 nucleotide sequence: TGCGCCAGCAGCTGGGGACAGGGGGCGAACACTGAAGCTTTCTTT. This gives the protein CASSWGQGANTEAFF.

The chain combines TRBV30 with TRBJ1-4; no reliable D call. The CDR3 spans 14 residues. Trimming cost V 0 bases and J 8 bases, with 13 bases left between them. The germline V gene encodes CDR1 GTSNPN and CDR2 SVGIG (reference sequence). This CDR3 is CAWSVDGGKEKLFF. The CDR3 nucleotides are TGTGCCTGGAGTGTAGACGGAGGGAAGGAAAAACTGTTTTTT.

The rearrangement joins TRBV9 to TRBJ2-7; the match to TRBD1 covers 10 bases. Germline V gives CDR1 SGDLS, CDR2 YYNGEE. CDR3 length: 15 residues. V trimming: 2 bases; J trimming: 2 bases; junction bases outside the gene matches: 4. CDR3 protein: CASSVGDRGTYEQYF. DNA for the CDR3: TGTGCCAGCAGCGTGGGGGACAGGGGCACCTACGAGCAGTACTTC.

The CDR3: CASSPTGGYGEQFF. The CDR3, as DNA: TGTGCCAGCAGCCCGACAGGGGGCTATGGGGAGCAGTTCTTC. V gene TRBV6-2 or TRBV6-3 combines with J gene TRBJ2-1; 10 bases agree with TRBD1. With V trimmed by 6 bases and J by 10 bases, 9 bases remained unmatched. CDR1 MNHEY and CDR2 SVGEGT come from the germline V gene. The CDR3 covers 14 residues.

V gene TRBV18 combines with J gene TRBJ1-3, with 7 bases lining up with TRBD1. From germline, CDR1 is KGHSH and CDR2 LQKENI. CDR3 length: 16 residues. The J segment lost 0 bases and the V segment lost 6 bases, leaving 8 bases of the junction unmatched. The chain's CDR3 is CASSPGQTISGNTIYF. CDR3 bases: TGTGCCAGCTCGCCGGGACAGACGATCTCTGGAAACACCATATATTTT.

The CDR3 spells CASSLSYSNNEQFF. CDR3 nucleotide sequence: TGCGCCAGCAGCTTGAGTTACAGTAACAATGAGCAGTTCTTC. The chain joins TRBV5-1 to TRBJ2-1; D is unresolved. With 1 base removed from V and 5 bases from J, the gap between germline ends came to 10 bases. Germline lookup yields CDR1 SGHRS and CDR2 YFSETQ. The CDR3 has 14 amino acids.

This chain connects TRBV11-2 to TRBJ2-1; 13 bases are a match to TRBD2. Germline V CDR1 and CDR2: SGHAT, FQNNGV. The CDR3 length is 16 residues. After removal of 5 bases from V and 6 bases from J, the junction contained 7 bases not matched to a gene. CDR3 in amino acids: CASSPGLAGWGNEQFF. The CDR3 DNA follows: TGTGCCAGCAGCCCGGGACTAGCGGGGTGGGGCAATGAGCAGTTCTTC.

The rearrangement joins TRBV29-1 to TRBJ1-1; TRBD1 is a possible D gene (5 bases). V lost 7 bases and J lost 3, with 15 bases in between. CDR1 SQVTM and CDR2 ANQGSEA come from the germline V gene. There are 13 residues in the CDR3. Written as DNA, the CDR3 is TGCAGCGCCGAAAAACAGGAACACACTGAAGCTTTCTTT. This codes for CSAEKQEHTEAFF.

V is TRBV5-1 and J is TRBJ2-7; unclear D gene. This CDR3 is built from 13 residues. Per the germline V gene, CDR1 is SGHRS and CDR2 is YFSETQ. Trimming removed 4 bases from V and 2 bases from J, with 10 bases in between. The CDR3 protein is CASSLKSPYEQYF. For the CDR3, the DNA is TGCGCCAGCAGCCTTAAGAGCCCCTACGAGCAGTACTTC.

The J gene is TRBJ2-2, the V gene TRBV7-3; 7 bases align to TRBD1. Unmatched junction bases numbered 7, after V lost 5 bases and J lost 4 bases. The germline CDR1 and CDR2 sequences are SGHTA and FQGTGA. This CDR3 is 15 amino acids long. The CDR3 loop reads CASSGTGTVTGELFF. CDR3 DNA sequence: TGTGCCAGCAGCGGGACCGGGACAGTCACCGGGGAGCTGTTTTTT.

The rearrangement joins TRBV7-6 to TRBJ2-3; 12 positions agree with TRBD2. There are 17 residues in the CDR3. Losses at the gene ends were 3 bases for V and 0 bases for J; bases not matched to a gene: 4. CDR1 is SGHVS and CDR2 is FNYEAQ in the germline V gene. CDR3 DNA: TGTGCCAGCAGCTTGACGACTAGCGGGAGCAGCACAGATACGCAGTATTTT. Translation gives CASSLTTSGSSTDTQYF.

The chain recombines TRBV11-3 with TRBJ2-5, with TRBD1 as a possible D gene (6 bases). CDR1 and CDR2 (germline): SGHNT, YENEEA. V was trimmed by 1 base and J by 2 bases, leaving 14 bases between them. The CDR3 covers 16 residues. The CDR3 loop is CASSLGEGHSQETQYF. CDR3 DNA: TGTGCCAGCAGCTTAGGAGAGGGACACTCACAAGAGACCCAGTACTTC.